This T cell receptor (beta chain) comes out of a study of neurological immune-mediated disorders. Overall study findings and caveats: The greatest TCR clonal expansion appeared in HTLV-1-associated myelopathy and the smallest, falling below healthy controls, in multiple sclerosis.

This CDR3 region has 17 residues. Unmatched junction bases numbered 17, after V lost 6 bases and J lost 6 bases. CDR1 and CDR2 from the germline V gene are SQVTM and ANQGSEA. This clonotype was seen ten or more times. Its antigen is undetermined. The cDNA was produced through 5'RACE with 10-nucleotide random UMIs. MiXCR was run by TCRdb on the 5' RACE reads, yielding one entry per CDR3 protein. The repertoire holds fewer than 90,000 distinct CDR3 sequences, with over 9% as singletons. This clonotype was sampled from a middle-aged man in good health. This sequence joins TRBV29-1 and TRBJ2-3, with 11 nucleotides matching TRBD2. The source material was PBMCs. CDR3 amino acids: CSVVKGVSGRAGDTQYF. DNA of the CDR3: TGCAGCGTCGTGAAAGGTGTTAGCGGGAGGGCTGGGGATACGCAGTATTTT.